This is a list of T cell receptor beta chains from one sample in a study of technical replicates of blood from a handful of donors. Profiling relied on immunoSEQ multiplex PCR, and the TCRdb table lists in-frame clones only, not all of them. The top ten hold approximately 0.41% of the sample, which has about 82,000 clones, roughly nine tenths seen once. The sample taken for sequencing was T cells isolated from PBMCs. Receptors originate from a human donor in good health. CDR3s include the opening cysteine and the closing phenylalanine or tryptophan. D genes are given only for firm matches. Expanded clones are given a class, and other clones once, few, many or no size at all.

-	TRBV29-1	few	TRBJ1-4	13	CSVGAGTNEKLFF	TGCAGCGTTGGGGCCGGAACTAATGAAAAACTGTTTTTT
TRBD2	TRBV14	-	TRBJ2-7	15	CASSLRLAPTYEQYF	TGTGCCAGCAGCCTCCGACTAGCGCCGACCTACGAGCAGTACTTC
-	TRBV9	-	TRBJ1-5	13	CASSAQGIQPQHF	TGTGCCAGCAGCGCTCAGGGAATCCAGCCCCAGCATTTT
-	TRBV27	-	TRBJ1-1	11	CASSLGLRAFF	TGTGCCAGCAGTTTAGGATTGAGGGCTTTCTTT
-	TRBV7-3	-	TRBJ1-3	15	CASSLNWGPGNTIYF	TGTGCCAGCAGCCTCAACTGGGGGCCAGGAAACACCATATATTTT
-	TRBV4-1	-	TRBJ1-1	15	CASSQLQGVNTEAFF	TGCGCCAGCAGCCAGTTACAGGGTGTGAACACTGAAGCTTTCTTT
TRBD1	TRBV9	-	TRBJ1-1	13	CASSVTGGTEAFF	TGTGCCAGCAGCGTCACAGGGGGCACTGAAGCTTTCTTT
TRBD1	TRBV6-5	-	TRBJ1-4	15	CASSYTGGINEKLFF	TGTGCCAGCAGTTACACAGGGGGGATCAATGAAAAACTGTTTTTT
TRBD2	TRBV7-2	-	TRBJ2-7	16	CASSSNLAGRAYEQYF	TGTGCCAGCAGCTCCAATTTAGCGGGGAGGGCCTACGAGCAGTACTTC
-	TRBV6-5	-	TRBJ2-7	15	CASSYLAENPYEQYF	TGTGCCAGCAGTTACCTTGCGGAGAACCCCTACGAGCAGTACTTC
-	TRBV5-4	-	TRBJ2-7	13	CASSLGTDYEQYF	TGTGCCAGCAGCTTGGGGACAGACTACGAGCAGTACTTC
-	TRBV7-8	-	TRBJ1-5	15	CASSLGAGGHQPQHF	TGTGCCAGCAGCCTAGGAGCTGGGGGCCATCAGCCCCAGCATTTT
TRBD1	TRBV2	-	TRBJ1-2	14	CASRRTGTPYGYTF	TGTGCCAGCAGAAGGACAGGGACTCCCTATGGCTACACCTTC
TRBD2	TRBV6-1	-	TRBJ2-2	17	CASSGLAGGTNTGELFF	TGTGCCAGCAGTGGCCTAGCGGGCGGAACGAACACCGGGGAGCTGTTTTTT
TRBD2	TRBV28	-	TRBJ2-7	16	CASSLGSGARAYEQYF	TGTGCCAGCAGTTTGGGTAGCGGGGCGCGGGCCTACGAGCAGTACTTC
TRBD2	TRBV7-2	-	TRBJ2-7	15	CASSIRLAQLYEQYF	TGTGCCAGCAGCATTAGACTAGCGCAACTATACGAGCAGTACTTC
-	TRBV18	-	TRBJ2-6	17	CASSPPGGASGANVLTF	TGTGCCAGCTCACCACCCGGCGGAGCCTCTGGGGCCAACGTCCTGACTTTC
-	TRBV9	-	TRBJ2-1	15	CASSVAGVSYNEQFF	TGTGCCAGCAGCGTAGCCGGGGTCTCCTACAATGAGCAGTTCTTC
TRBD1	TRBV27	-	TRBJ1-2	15	CASSYHRGLGYGYTF	TGTGCCAGCAGTTACCACAGGGGTCTCGGCTATGGCTACACCTTC
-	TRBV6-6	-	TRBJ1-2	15	CASTSRTVERYGYTF	TGTGCCAGCACCTCCCGGACAGTAGAACGGTATGGCTACACCTTC
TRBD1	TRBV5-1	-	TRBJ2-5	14	CASSIGQGEETQYF	TGCGCCAGCAGCATAGGACAGGGGGAAGAGACCCAGTACTTC
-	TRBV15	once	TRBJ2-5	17	CATSRDNGGALGETQYF	TGTGCCACCAGCAGAGATAACGGCGGAGCCCTTGGGGAGACCCAGTACTTC
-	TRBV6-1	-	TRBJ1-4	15	CASSSGIATNEKLFF	TGTGCCAGCAGTTCAGGGATTGCAACTAATGAAAAACTGTTTTTT
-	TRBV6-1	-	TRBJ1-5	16	CASSENPRSHNQPQHF	TGTGCCAGCAGTGAAAACCCCCGAAGCCATAATCAGCCCCAGCATTTT
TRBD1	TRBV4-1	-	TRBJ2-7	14	CASSQGTGPYEQYF	TGCGCCAGCAGCCAGGGGACAGGGCCCTACGAGCAGTACTTC
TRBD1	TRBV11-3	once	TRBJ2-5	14	CASSLGGQGKTQYF	TGTGCCAGCAGCTTAGGTGGACAGGGAAAGACCCAGTACTTC
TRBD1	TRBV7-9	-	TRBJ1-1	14	CASRVKQGGTEAFF	TGTGCCAGCAGAGTAAAACAGGGGGGTACTGAAGCTTTCTTT
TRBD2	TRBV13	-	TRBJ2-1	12	CASRREGNEQFF	TGTGCCAGCAGGCGGGAGGGGAACGAGCAGTTCTTC
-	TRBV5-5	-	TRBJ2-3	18	CASSLWWGETGLEDTQYF	TGTGCCAGCAGCTTGTGGTGGGGAGAGACAGGTCTCGAGGATACGCAGTATTTT
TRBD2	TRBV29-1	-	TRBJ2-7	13	CSVGVAGDGEQYF	TGCAGCGTAGGGGTGGCGGGAGACGGGGAGCAGTACTTC
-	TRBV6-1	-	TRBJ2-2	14	CASSQAANTGELFF	TGTGCCAGCAGCCAGGCCGCGAACACCGGGGAGCTGTTTTTT
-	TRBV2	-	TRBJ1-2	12	CASSVTGRGYTF	TGTGCCAGCAGTGTGACAGGTCGTGGCTACACCTTC
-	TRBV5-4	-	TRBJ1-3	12	CASSLDGNLIYF	TGTGCCAGCAGCTTGGACGGGAATCTCATATATTTT
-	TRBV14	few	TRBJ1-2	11	CASSPGEGYTF	TGTGCCAGCAGCCCGGGGGAAGGCTACACCTTC
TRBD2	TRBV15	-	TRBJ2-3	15	CATSREGTTTDTQYF	TGTGCCACCAGCAGAGAAGGGACTACCACAGATACGCAGTATTTT
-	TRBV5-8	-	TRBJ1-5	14	CASSLGQSNQPQHF	TGTGCCAGCAGCTTGGGACAGAGCAATCAGCCCCAGCATTTT
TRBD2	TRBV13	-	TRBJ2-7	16	CASSPRLAEKSYEQYF	TGTGCCAGCAGTCCCCGACTAGCGGAAAAGAGCTACGAGCAGTACTTC
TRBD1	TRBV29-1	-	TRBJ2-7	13	CSVVRDSPYEQYF	TGCAGCGTAGTCCGGGACAGTCCCTACGAGCAGTACTTC
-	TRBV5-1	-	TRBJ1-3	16	CASSPTGQASGNTIYF	TGCGCCAGCAGCCCAACAGGGCAAGCGTCTGGAAACACCATATATTTT
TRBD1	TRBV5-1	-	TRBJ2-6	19	CASSPTPDRALSGANVLTF	TGCGCCAGCAGCCCGACTCCGGACAGGGCTCTCTCTGGGGCCAACGTCCTGACTTTC
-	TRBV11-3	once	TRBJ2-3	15	CASSPGQTSTDTQYF	TGTGCCAGCAGCCCTGGACAGACTAGCACAGATACGCAGTATTTT
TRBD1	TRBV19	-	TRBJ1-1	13	CASSIMTGGEAFF	TGTGCCAGTAGTATTATGACAGGGGGGGAAGCTTTCTTT
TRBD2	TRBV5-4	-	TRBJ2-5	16	CASSPGLAGVRETQYF	TGTGCCAGCAGCCCGGGACTAGCGGGTGTTAGAGAGACCCAGTACTTC
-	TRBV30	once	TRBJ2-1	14	CAWRAGTQYNEQFF	TGTGCCTGGAGGGCGGGGACCCAATACAATGAGCAGTTCTTC
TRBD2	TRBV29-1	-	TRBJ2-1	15	CSVSPSSGRAHEQFF	TGCAGCGTTTCGCCGAGTAGCGGGAGGGCCCATGAGCAGTTCTTC
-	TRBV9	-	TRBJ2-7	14	CASSLYGTPYEQYF	TGTGCCAGCAGCTTGTACGGGACACCCTACGAGCAGTACTTC
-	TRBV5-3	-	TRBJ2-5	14	CARSLGGAQETQYF	TGTGCCAGAAGCTTAGGTGGGGCCCAAGAGACCCAGTACTTC
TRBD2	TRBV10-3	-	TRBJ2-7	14	CATDGGSGGSEQYF	TGTGCCACAGATGGCGGGAGTGGAGGGAGCGAGCAGTACTTC
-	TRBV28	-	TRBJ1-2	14	CASSYPWDLYGYTF	TGTGCCAGCAGTTATCCTTGGGACTTATATGGCTACACCTTC
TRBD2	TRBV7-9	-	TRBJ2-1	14	CAGSGTSGYNEQFF	TGTGCCGGATCCGGGACTAGCGGGTACAATGAGCAGTTCTTC
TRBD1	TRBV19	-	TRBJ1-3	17	CASSGTGRPHSGNTIYF	TGTGCCAGTTCCGGGACAGGGAGGCCACACTCTGGAAACACCATATATTTT
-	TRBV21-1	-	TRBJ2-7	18	CASIPYGPREGPYYEQYF	TGTGCCAGCATCCCCTACGGTCCGCGGGAGGGTCCCTACTACGAGCAGTACTTC
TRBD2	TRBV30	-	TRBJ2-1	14	CAWLAGGPGNEQFF	TGTGCCTGGCTAGCGGGAGGCCCCGGCAATGAGCAGTTCTTC
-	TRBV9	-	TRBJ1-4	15	CASSVSGGFNEKLFF	TGTGCCAGCAGCGTATCCGGGGGGTTCAATGAAAAACTGTTTTTT
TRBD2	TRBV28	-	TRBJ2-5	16	CASTFSGSRLSETQYF	TGTGCCAGCACCTTTAGCGGGAGTCGGCTTTCGGAGACCCAGTACTTC
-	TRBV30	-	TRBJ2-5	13	CAWTDSNQETQYF	TGTGCCTGGACTGACAGTAACCAAGAGACCCAGTACTTC
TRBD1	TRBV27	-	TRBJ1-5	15	CASSLGQASNQPQHF	TGTGCCAGCAGTTTGGGACAGGCTTCAAATCAGCCCCAGCATTTT
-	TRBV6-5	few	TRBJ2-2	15	CASSYSLGNTGELFF	TGTGCCAGCAGTTATTCTCTAGGAAACACCGGGGAGCTGTTTTTT
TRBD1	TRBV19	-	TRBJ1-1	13	CASSIQGGTEAFF	TGTGCCAGTAGTATCCAGGGGGGCACTGAAGCTTTCTTT
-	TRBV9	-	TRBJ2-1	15	CASSVGTLAYNEQFF	TGTGCCAGCAGCGTTGGGACATTGGCTTACAATGAGCAGTTCTTC